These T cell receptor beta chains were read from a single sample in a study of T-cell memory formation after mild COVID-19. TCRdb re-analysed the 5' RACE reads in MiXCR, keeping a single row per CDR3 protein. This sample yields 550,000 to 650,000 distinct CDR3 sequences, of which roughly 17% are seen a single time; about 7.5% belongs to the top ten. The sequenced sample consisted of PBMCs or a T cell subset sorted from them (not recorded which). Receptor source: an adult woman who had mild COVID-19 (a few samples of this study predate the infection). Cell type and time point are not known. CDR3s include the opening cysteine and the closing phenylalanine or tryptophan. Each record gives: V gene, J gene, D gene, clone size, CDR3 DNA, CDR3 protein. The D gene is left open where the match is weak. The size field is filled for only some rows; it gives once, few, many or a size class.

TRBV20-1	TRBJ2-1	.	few	TGCAGTGCTAGGGGTCAGGCCCACTACAATGAGCAGTTCTTC	CSARGQAHYNEQFF
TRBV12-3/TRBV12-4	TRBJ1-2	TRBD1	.	TGTGCCAGCAGTGCTGACAGGGGGTTGGGCTACACCTTC	CASSADRGLGYTF
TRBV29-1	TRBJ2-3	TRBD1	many	TGCAGCGTCGGGGACAGGGACACGCAGTATTTT	CSVGDRDTQYF
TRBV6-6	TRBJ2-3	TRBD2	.	TGTGCCAGCAGTTACTCGTCTAGCGGGGATAGCACAGATACGCAGTATTTT	CASSYSSSGDSTDTQYF
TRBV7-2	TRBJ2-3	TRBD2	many	TGTGCCAGCAGCCCACAAGTTAGCGGGGTCACAGATACGCAGTATTTT	CASSPQVSGVTDTQYF
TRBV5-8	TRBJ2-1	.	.	TGTGCCAGCAGCTTCCGACTGATGATGACCAATGAGCAGTTCTTC	CASSFRLMMTNEQFF
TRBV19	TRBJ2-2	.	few	TGTGCCAGTAGTATGAGACACGAGGTTCAGCTGTTTTTT	CASSMRHEVQLFF
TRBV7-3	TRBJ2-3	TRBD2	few	TGTGCCAGCAGCCTGACTAGCGGGACTGCAGATACGCAGTATTTT	CASSLTSGTADTQYF
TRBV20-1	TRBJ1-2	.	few	TGCAGTGCTAGACGGCTGGGGGGATTCTTTAACTATGGCTACACCTTC	CSARRLGGFFNYGYTF
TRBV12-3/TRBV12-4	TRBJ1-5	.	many	TGTGCCAGCAGTTTAGCCCAGAATCAGCCCCAGCATTTT	CASSLAQNQPQHF
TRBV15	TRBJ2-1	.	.	TGTGCCACCAGAGGGAACCAGTCCTACAATGAGCAGTTCTTC	CATRGNQSYNEQFF
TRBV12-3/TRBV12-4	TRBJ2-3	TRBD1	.	TGTGCCAGCACCCGAGGGACAGGGGGCACAGATACGCAGTATTTT	CASTRGTGGTDTQYF
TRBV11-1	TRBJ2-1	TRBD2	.	TGTGCCAGCAGCGGTATAGCGGGGGGCCACAATGAGCAGTTCTTC	CASSGIAGGHNEQFF
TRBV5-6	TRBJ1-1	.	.	TGTGCCAGCAGCACCGGGACCGCCCTTCAGTCCTTT	CASSTGTALQSF
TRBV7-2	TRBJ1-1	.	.	TGTGCCTCTGACAGCTTTACAGGGTTCGCTGAAGCTTTCTTT	CASDSFTGFAEAFF